These T cell receptor beta chains were read from a single sample in a study of CD8+ T cells in alopecia areata. Repertoires were generated with immunoSEQ multiplex PCR, while TCRdb's copy carries only in-frame clones and drops some. Of 150,000 or so clones in the sample, around half were seen once. The material sequenced was CD8+ T cells sorted from blood, taken at week 0. The receptor source for this set is a human donor with alopecia areata. CDR3s include the opening cysteine and the closing phenylalanine or tryptophan. A row's size may be missing; if present it is once, few, many or a size class.

cdr3_length clone_size v_call cdr3_aa
13 once TRBV27 CASSLSSNQPQHF
12 . TRBV30 CAWSVGNQPQHF
13 . TRBV7-9 CASSLIVSYGYTF
17 . TRBV5-1 CASSLASRQSSYNEQFF
12 . TRBV30 CAWSEGGYEQFF
13 . TRBV30 CAWGVGARTEAFF
14 . TRBV5-6 CASSLGHSNQPQHF
18 once TRBV7-7 CASSLAPGGRWSQETQYF
15 . TRBV14 CASSLPRGRSTGYTF
14 few TRBV10-3 CAVGQGGGTDTQYF
16 few TRBV27 CASRPSPVGPGETQYF
12 . TRBV30 CAWSPSSGEQFF
14 . TRBV30 CAWSLGTGGYEQYF
16 . TRBV5-6 CASSKRTSGGSETQYF
13 . TRBV28 CASSFRGLYGYTF
13 . TRBV5-1 CASTESSYNEQFF
13 . TRBV30 CAWSGLGNNEQFF